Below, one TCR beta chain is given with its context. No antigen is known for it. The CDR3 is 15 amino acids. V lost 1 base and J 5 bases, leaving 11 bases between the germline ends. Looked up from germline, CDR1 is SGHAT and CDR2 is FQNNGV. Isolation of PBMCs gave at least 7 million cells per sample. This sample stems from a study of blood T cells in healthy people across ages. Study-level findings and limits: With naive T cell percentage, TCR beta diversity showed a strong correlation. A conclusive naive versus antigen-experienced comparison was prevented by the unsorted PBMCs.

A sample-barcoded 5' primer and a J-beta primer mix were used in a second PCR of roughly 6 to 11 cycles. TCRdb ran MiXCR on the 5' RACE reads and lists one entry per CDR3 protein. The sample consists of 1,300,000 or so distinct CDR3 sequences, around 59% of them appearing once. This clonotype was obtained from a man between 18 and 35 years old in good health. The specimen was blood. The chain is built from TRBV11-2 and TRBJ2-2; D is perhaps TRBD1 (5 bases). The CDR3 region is CASSLGQTKTGELFF. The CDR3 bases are TGTGCCAGCAGCTTAGGACAGACAAAGACCGGGGAGCTGTTTTTT.